The 21 T cell receptor beta chains presented below share a single source sample, sequenced in a study of blood T cell repertoires in COVID-19. The repertoire was sequenced with immunoSEQ multiplex PCR; TCRdb's copy has only in-frame clones and lacks some. The sample yields about 310,000 clones, around 90% seen once. Input material: peripheral blood. Receptors were obtained from a woman aged 30 to 39 with COVID-19, enrolled during active disease.

CDR3: CASSLVVGNEKLFF. The CDR3 DNA sequence: TGTGCCAGCAGCTTAGTGGTCGGTAATGAAAAACTGTTTTTT. The rearrangement links TRBV7-9 to TRBJ1-4; D is undetermined. CDR3 size: 14 residues. CDR1 is SEHNR and CDR2 is FQNEAQ in the germline V gene (reference sequence). Trimming shortened V by 1 base and J by 4 bases, and 7 bases separated the two germline ends.

This sequence joins TRBV7-9 and TRBJ2-2; 7 nucleotides line up with TRBD1. V was clipped by 4 bases and J by 6 bases; unmatched bases: 2. This CDR3 region has 13 residues. Germline values: CDR1 SEHNR, CDR2 FQNEAQ (reference sequence). The CDR3 nucleotides read TGTGCCAGCAGCTCCACAGGGGCCGGGGAGCTGTTTTTT. Residues: CASSSTGAGELFF.

The V gene is TRBV7-2, the J gene TRBJ1-1; D is perhaps TRBD1 (6 bases). Looked up from germline, CDR1 is SGHTA and CDR2 is FQGNSA. Trimming cost V 8 bases and J 1 base, with 11 bases left between them. The CDR3 is made up of 13 amino acids. The CDR3 spells CASSPTGNTEAFF. The CDR3 DNA reads as TGTGCCAGCTCCCCGACAGGGAACACTGAAGCTTTCTTT.

This clone has just one count. CDR3 in DNA: TGCGCCAGCAGCATCGGACAGGGGGCTTCTTTCTTT. Its translation is CASSIGQGASFF. V is TRBV5-1 and J is TRBJ1-1, with 11 positions matching TRBD1. V lost 4 bases to trimming and J lost 12 bases; unmatched junction nucleotides: 5. The CDR3 totals 12 residues. Germline loops: CDR1 SGHRS, CDR2 YFSETQ.

The J gene is TRBJ1-1, the V gene TRBV29-1; 9 bases line up with TRBD1. The length of the CDR3 is 15 residues. The trim removed 0 bases at V and 6 bases at J, leaving 8 bases unmatched. Per germline, CDR1 SQVTM and CDR2 ANQGSEA. This CDR3 reads CSVEDANHRGPEAFF. The DNA for the CDR3 is TGCAGCGTTGAAGATGCAAATCACAGGGGGCCTGAAGCTTTCTTT.

The chain recombines TRBV19 with TRBJ1-5, with 7 bases matching TRBD1. Trimming took 9 bases from V and 2 from J; bases not matched to a gene: 10. Germline CDR1 is LNHDA and CDR2 is SQIVND (reference sequence). CDR3 length equals 15 residues. This chain's CDR3 is CASQKGALGNQPQHF. Here the CDR3 DNA reads TGTGCCAGCCAGAAGGGGGCGCTTGGCAATCAGCCCCAGCATTTT. The full variable domain, with the rest looked up from reference TRBV19 and TRBJ1-5, is DGGITQSPKYLFRKEGQNVTLSCEQNLNHDAMYWYRQDPGQGLRLIYYSQIVNDFQKGDIAEGYSVSREKKESFPLTVTSAQKNPTAFYLCASQKGALGNQPQHFGDGTRLSIL.

J is TRBJ2-7 and V is TRBV6-5, with a possible D match to TRBD2 (6 bases). The germline V gene has CDR1 MNHEY and CDR2 SVGAGI. The CDR3 loop spans 15 amino acids. V lost 7 bases and J lost 0, with 16 bases in between. This CDR3 is CASNSRDGSSYEQYF. The DNA for the CDR3 is TGTGCCAGCAACTCCCGGGACGGGAGCTCCTACGAGCAGTACTTC.

In this sample, this clone turned up once. The chain has TRBV19 and TRBJ1-3; no clear D. The germline gives CDR1 LNHDA, CDR2 SQIVND (reference sequence). This CDR3 region has 14 residues. V shed 5 bases and J shed 1 base, with 9 bases lying between them. The CDR3 DNA follows: TGTGCCAGTAGTTCGCGGGAATCTGGAAACACCATATATTTT. It translates to CASSSRESGNTIYF.

The V call is TRBV12-3 or TRBV12-4, the J call TRBJ1-5; no clear D gene. This CDR3 region has 13 residues. V lost 3 bases and J lost 5, with 8 bases in between. CDR3: CASSLAPDQPQHF. CDR3 DNA sequence: TGTGCCAGCAGTTTGGCACCAGATCAGCCCCAGCATTTT.

The CDR3 loop is CASSQEAGGGNQPQHF. As DNA, the CDR3 is TGCGCCAGCAGCCAAGAGGCAGGGGGAGGCAATCAGCCCCAGCATTTT. This chain uses TRBV4-1 with TRBJ1-5; 7 bases line up with TRBD1. V lost 0 bases, J lost 2 bases, and 4 bases stayed unmatched. This CDR3 contains 16 residues. The germline gives CDR1 MGHRA, CDR2 YSYEKL.

V and J are TRBV3-1 (or the pseudogene TRBV3-2) and TRBJ1-6, with 8 bases fitting TRBD1. The CDR3 is 16 amino acids. The germline CDR1 and CDR2 sequences are LGHDT and YNNKEL (reference sequence). The junction had 9 bases not matched to a gene; V was cut back by 1 base and J by 10 bases. CDR3 sequence reads: CASSQGQGAGLSPLHF. The CDR3 nucleotides are TGTGCCAGCAGCCAAGGCCAGGGGGCAGGATTATCACCCCTCCACTTT.

The chain has TRBV30 and TRBJ1-4; tentatively, D is TRBD1 (6 bases). The CDR3 is made up of 17 amino acids. Trimming shortened V by 2 bases and J by 0 bases, and 16 bases separated the two germline ends. Per the germline V gene, CDR1 is GTSNPN and CDR2 is SVGIG (reference sequence). The CDR3 sequence is CAWSFWSQGTTNEKLFF. CDR3 DNA: TGTGCCTGGAGTTTCTGGAGTCAGGGGACAACTAATGAAAAACTGTTTTTT.

This chain connects TRBV5-1 to TRBJ2-5; 8 bases fit TRBD1. CDR1 is SGHRS, CDR2 YFSETQ, per germline. The CDR3 sequence is 15 residues long. Trimming cost V 0 bases and J 2 bases; bases outside gene matches: 3. The CDR3 DNA is TGCGCCAGCAGCTTGGCCACAGGGGGACAAGAGACCCAGTACTTC. This translates into CASSLATGGQETQYF.

This CDR3 is CASSLNTNYGYTF. The CDR3 nucleotides are TGTGCCAGCAGCTTAAATACTAACTATGGCTACACCTTC. The rearrangement joins TRBV7-9 to TRBJ1-2; D unclear. The CDR3 is made up of 13 amino acids. Per the germline V gene, CDR1 is SEHNR and CDR2 is FQNEAQ (reference sequence). The V and J ends lost 2 bases and 0 bases respectively, with 4 bases between them.

The gene calls are TRBV19 and TRBJ2-6, with D possibly being TRBD1 (6 bases). CDR1 LNHDA and CDR2 SQIVND come from the germline V gene (reference sequence). The CDR3 length is 17 residues. V lost 3 bases to trimming and J lost 2 bases, with 14 bases between them. The chain's CDR3 is CASSMKQGATGANVLTF. The DNA for the CDR3 is TGTGCCAGTAGTATGAAACAGGGAGCAACTGGGGCCAACGTCCTGACTTTC.

This chain uses TRBV6-1 with TRBJ2-3; 9 bases are a match to TRBD1. Germline lookup yields CDR1 MNHNS and CDR2 SASEGT. Trimming removed 2 bases from V and 1 base from J; junction bases left unmatched: 4. This CDR3 comprises 16 residues. As DNA, the CDR3 is TGTGCCAGCAGTGAACCCTGGACAGGGGGCACAGATACGCAGTATTTT. This codes for CASSEPWTGGTDTQYF.

CDR3 residues: CASSETGLGEKLFF. CDR3 sequence (DNA): TGCGCCAGCAGCGAGACAGGGTTGGGCGAAAAACTGTTTTTT. The V gene is TRBV5-1, the J gene TRBJ1-4; 7 bases fit TRBD1. Trimming took 4 bases from V and 8 from J; bases not matched to a gene: 8. Germline loops: CDR1 SGHRS, CDR2 YFSETQ. The CDR3 has 14 residues. Based on the CDR3 plus reference TRBV5-1 and TRBJ1-4, the full variable domain is KAGVTQTPRYLIKTRGQQVTLSCSPISGHRSVSWYQQTPGQGLQFLFEYFSETQRNKGNFPGRFSGRQFSNSRSEMNVSTLELGDSALYLCASSETGLGEKLFFGSGTQLSVL.

This clone is a singleton in its sample. The J gene is TRBJ1-5, the V gene TRBV10-3; 8 nucleotides match TRBD1. This CDR3 is 16 amino acids long. Germline assignment: CDR1 ENHRY and CDR2 SYGVKD. Trimming took 3 bases from V and 0 from J; bases not matched to a gene: 4. The CDR3: CAISDPDRDSNQPQHF. CDR3 bases: TGTGCCATCAGTGACCCGGACAGGGATAGCAATCAGCCCCAGCATTTT.

J is TRBJ2-5 and V is TRBV7-3; a possible D gene is TRBD2 (6 bases). The V and J ends lost 2 bases and 1 base respectively, with 14 bases between them. CDR1 and CDR2 (germline): SGHTA, FQGTGA. The CDR3 is 16 amino acids. The DNA of the CDR3 is TGTGCCAGCAGCTTAGGTCGGGTGGGAGGCCAAGAGACCCAGTACTTC. Its translation: CASSLGRVGGQETQYF.

The chain carries TRBV3-1 (or the pseudogene TRBV3-2) and TRBJ2-1; TRBD2 matches at 12 bases. The V gene's germline CDR1 is LGHDT and CDR2 YNNKEL (reference sequence). CDR3 length: 20 amino acids. Trimming cost V 6 bases and J 4 bases; bases outside gene matches: 19. The CDR3 bases are TGTGCCAGCAGACCTACGCCCGGGACTAGCGGGTTAAGGGGATACAATGAGCAGTTCTTC. Protein sequence: CASRPTPGTSGLRGYNEQFF.

The chain combines TRBV6-5 with TRBJ1-3, with D possibly TRBD1 on 5 matching bases. V gave up 5 bases and J gave up 0 bases, with 11 bases separating them. Germline V gives CDR1 MNHEY, CDR2 SVGAGI. There are 15 residues in the CDR3. The chain's CDR3 is CASSPTGYSGNTIYF. The DNA for the CDR3 is TGTGCCAGCAGTCCTACAGGTTACTCTGGAAACACCATATATTTT.